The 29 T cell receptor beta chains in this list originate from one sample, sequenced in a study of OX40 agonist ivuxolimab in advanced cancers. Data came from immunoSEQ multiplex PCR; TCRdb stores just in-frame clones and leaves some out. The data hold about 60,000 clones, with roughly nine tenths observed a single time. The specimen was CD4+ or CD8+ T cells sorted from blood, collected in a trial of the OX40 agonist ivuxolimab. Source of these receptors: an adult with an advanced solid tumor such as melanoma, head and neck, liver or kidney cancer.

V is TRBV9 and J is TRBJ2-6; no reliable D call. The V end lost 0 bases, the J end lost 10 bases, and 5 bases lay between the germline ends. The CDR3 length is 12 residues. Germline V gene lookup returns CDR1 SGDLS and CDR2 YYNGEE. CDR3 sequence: CASSVGGNVLTF. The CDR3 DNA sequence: TGTGCCAGCAGCGTAGGCGGTAACGTCCTGACTTTC.

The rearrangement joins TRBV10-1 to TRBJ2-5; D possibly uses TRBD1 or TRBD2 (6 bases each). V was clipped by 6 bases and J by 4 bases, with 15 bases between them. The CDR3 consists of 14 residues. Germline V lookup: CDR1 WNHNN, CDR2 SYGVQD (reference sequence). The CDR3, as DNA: TGCGCCAGCAGCGAACCGGGGGCGGGAGAGACCCAGTACTTC. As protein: CASSEPGAGETQYF.

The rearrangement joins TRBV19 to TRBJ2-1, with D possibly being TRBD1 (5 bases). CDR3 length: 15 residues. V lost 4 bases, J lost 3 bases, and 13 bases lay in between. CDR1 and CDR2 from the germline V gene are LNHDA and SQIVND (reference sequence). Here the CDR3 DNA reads TGTGCCAGTAGTACCTCGTGGGGCGGCTACAATGAGCAGTTCTTC. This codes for CASSTSWGGYNEQFF. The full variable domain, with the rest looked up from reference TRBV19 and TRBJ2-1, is DGGITQSPKYLFRKEGQNVTLSCEQNLNHDAMYWYRQDPGQGLRLIYYSQIVNDFQKGDIAEGYSVSREKKESFPLTVTSAQKNPTAFYLCASSTSWGGYNEQFFGPGTRLTVL.

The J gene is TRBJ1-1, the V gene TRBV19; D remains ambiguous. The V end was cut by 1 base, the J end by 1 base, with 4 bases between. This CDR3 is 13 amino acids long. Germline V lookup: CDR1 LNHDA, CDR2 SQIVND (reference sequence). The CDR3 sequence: CASSIGENTEAFF. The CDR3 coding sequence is TGTGCCAGTAGTATAGGGGAGAACACTGAAGCTTTCTTT.

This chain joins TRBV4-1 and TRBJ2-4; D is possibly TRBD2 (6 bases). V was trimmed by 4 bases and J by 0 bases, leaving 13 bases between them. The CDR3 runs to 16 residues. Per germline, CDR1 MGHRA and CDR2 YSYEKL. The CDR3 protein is CASSPGGTQAKNIQYF. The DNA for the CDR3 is TGCGCCAGCAGCCCCGGGGGAACACAAGCCAAAAACATTCAGTACTTC.

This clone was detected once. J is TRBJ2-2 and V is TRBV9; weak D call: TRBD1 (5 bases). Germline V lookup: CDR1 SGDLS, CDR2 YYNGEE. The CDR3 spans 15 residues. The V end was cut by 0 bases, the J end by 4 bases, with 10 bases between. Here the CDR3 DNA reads TGTGCCAGCAGCGTAGCAGGGTTGGGCACCGGGGAGCTGTTTTTT. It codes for CASSVAGLGTGELFF.

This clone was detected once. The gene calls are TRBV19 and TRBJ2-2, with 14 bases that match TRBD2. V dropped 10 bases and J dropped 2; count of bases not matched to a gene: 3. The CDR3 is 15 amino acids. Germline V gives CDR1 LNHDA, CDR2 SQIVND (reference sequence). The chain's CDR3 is CATGLAGGNTGELFF. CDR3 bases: TGTGCCACCGGACTAGCGGGAGGTAACACCGGGGAGCTGTTTTTT.

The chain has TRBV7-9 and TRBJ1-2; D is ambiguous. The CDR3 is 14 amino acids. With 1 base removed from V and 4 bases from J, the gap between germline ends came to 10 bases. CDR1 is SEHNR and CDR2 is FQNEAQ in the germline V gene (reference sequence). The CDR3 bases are TGTGCCAGCAGCTTAGGATCCGGATCCTATGGCTACACCTTC. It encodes CASSLGSGSYGYTF.

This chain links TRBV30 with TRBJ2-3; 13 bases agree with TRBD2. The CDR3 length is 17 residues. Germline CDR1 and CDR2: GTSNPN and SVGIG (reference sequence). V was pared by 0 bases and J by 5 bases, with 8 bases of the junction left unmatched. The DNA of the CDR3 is TGTGCCTGGAGTGTATCACTAGCGGGAGGGCCTGAAGATACGCAGTATTTT. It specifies CAWSVSLAGGPEDTQYF.

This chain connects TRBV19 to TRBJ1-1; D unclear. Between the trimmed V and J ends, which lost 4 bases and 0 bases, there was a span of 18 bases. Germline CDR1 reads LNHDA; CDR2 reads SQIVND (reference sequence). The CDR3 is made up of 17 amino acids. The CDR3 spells CASSTEASTGMNTEAFF. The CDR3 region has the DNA TGTGCCAGTAGTACGGAGGCCTCTACGGGAATGAACACTGAAGCTTTCTTT.

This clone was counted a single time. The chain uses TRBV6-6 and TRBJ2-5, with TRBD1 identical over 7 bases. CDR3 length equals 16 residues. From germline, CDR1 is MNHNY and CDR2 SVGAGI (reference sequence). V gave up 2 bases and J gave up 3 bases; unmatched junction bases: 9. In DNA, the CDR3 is TGTGCCAGCAGTTACGGGGGACAGAGATTTGAAGAGACCCAGTACTTC. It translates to CASSYGGQRFEETQYF.

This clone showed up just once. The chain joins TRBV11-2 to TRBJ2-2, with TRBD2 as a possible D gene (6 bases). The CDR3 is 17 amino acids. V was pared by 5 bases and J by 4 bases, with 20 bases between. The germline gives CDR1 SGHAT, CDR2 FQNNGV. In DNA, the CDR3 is TGTGCCAGCAGCGAAAACCCTAGCCGGGAGAGCACCGGGGAGCTGTTTTTT. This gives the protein CASSENPSRESTGELFF.

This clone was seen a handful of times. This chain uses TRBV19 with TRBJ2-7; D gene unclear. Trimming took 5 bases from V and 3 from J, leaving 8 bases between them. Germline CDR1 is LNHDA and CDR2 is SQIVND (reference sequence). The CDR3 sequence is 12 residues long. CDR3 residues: CASSFRGYEQYF. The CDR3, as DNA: TGTGCCAGTAGTTTCCGAGGCTACGAGCAGTACTTC.

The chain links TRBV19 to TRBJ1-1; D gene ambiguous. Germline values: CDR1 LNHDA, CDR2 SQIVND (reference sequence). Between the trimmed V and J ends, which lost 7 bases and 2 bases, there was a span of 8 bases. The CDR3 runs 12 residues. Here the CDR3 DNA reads TGTGCCAGTATGGCAGCAAACACTGAAGCTTTCTTT. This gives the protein CASMAANTEAFF.

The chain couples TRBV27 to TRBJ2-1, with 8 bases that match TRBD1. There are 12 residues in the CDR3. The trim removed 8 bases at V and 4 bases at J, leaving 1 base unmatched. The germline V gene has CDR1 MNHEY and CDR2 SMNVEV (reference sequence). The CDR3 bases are TGTGCCAGCCGACAGGGGTACAATGAGCAGTTCTTC. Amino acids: CASRQGYNEQFF.

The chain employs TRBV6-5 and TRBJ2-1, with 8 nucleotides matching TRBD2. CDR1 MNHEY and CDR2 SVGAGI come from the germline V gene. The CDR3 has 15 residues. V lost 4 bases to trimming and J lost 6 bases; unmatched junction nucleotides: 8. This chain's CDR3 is CASSLTGLVGNEQFF. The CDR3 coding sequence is TGTGCCAGCAGTTTGACGGGACTAGTTGGCAATGAGCAGTTCTTC.

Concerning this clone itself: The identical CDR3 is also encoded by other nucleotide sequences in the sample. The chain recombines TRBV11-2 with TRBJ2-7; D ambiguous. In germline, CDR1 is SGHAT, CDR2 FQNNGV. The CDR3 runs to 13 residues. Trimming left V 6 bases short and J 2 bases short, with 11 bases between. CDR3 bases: TGTGCCAGCAGTCTCGGTCAGACCTACGAGCAGTACTTC. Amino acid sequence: CASSLGQTYEQYF. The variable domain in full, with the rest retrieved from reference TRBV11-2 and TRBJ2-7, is EAGVAQSPRYKIIEKRQSVAFWCNPISGHATLYWYQQILGQGPKLLIQFQNNGVVDDSQLPKDRFSAERLKGVDSTLKIQPAKLEDSAVYLCASSLGQTYEQYFGPGTRLTVT.

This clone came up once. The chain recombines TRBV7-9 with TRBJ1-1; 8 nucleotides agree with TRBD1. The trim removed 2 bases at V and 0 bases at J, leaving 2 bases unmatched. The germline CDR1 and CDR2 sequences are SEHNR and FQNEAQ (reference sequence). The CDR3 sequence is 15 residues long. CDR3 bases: TGTGCCAGCAGCTTAAGGACAGGGATGAACACTGAAGCTTTCTTT. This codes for CASSLRTGMNTEAFF.

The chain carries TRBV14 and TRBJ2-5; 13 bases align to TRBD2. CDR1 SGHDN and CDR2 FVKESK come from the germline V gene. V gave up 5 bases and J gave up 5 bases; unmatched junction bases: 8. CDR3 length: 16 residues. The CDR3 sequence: CASSYRTSGSPETQYF. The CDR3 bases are TGTGCCAGCAGCTATAGGACTAGCGGGAGCCCGGAGACCCAGTACTTC.

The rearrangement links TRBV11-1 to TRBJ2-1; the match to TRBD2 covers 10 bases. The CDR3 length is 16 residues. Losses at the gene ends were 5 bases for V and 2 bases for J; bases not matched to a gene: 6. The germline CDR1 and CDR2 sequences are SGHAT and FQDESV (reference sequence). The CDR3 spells CASSDEAGGAYNEQFF. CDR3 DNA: TGTGCCAGCAGCGATGAAGCGGGAGGGGCCTACAATGAGCAGTTCTTC.

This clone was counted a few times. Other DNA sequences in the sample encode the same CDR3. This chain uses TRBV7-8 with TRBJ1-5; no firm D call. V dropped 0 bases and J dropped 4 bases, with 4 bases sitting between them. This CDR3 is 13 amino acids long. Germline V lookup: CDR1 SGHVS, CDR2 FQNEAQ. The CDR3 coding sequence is TGTGCCAGCAGCTTAGCGGCAAATCAGCCCCAGCATTTT. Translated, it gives CASSLAANQPQHF.

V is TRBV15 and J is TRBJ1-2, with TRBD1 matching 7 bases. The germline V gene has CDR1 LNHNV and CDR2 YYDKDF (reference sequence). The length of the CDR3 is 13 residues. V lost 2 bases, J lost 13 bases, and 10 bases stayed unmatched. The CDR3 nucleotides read TGTGCCACCAGCAGAACTGGCACAGGGGCCCGCACCTTC. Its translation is CATSRTGTGARTF.

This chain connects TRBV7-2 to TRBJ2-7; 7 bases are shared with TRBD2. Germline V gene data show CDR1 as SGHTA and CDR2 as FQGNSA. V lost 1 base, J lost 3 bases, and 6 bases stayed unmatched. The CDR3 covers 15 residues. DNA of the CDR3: TGTGCCAGCAGCTTAGAGGTGGGAGGGCACTACGAGCAGTACTTC. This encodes CASSLEVGGHYEQYF.

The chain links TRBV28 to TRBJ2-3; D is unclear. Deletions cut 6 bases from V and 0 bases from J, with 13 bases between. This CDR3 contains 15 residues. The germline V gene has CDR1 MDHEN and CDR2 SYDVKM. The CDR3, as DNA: TGTGCCAGCAGCCGAGAGATTTCTAGCACAGATACGCAGTATTTT. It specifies CASSREISSTDTQYF.

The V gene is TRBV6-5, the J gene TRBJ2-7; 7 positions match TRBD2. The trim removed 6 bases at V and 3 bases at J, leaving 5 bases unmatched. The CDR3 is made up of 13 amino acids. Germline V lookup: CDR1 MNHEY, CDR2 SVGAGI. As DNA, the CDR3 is TGTGCCAGCAGGCCGGGACTAAACTACGAGCAGTACGTC. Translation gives CASRPGLNYEQYV.

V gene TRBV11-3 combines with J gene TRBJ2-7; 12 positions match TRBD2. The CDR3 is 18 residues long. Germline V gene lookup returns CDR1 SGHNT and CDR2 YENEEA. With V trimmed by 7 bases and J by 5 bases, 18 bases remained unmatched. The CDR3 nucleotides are TGTGCCAGCATAGAGAGTTCTAGCGGGAGGGCCTCAGGAGACGAGCAGTACTTC. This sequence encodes CASIESSSGRASGDEQYF.

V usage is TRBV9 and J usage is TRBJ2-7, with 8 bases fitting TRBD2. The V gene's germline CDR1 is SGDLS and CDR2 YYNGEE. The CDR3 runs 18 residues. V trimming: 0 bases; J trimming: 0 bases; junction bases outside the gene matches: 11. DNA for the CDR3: TGTGCCAGCAGCGTAGCCCGGACTAGCCCAAGGGACTCCTACGAGCAGTACGTC. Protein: CASSVARTSPRDSYEQYV.

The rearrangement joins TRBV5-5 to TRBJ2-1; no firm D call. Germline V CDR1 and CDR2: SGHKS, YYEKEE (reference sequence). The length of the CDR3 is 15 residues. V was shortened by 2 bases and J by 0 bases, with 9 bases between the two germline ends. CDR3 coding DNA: TGTGCCAGCAGCTTTACCACAAGCTCCTACAATGAGCAGTTCTTC. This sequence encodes CASSFTTSSYNEQFF.

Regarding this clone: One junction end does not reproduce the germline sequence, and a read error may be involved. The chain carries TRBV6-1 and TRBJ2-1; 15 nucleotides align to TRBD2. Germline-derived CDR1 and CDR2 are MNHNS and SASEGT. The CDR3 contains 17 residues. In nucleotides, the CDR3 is TGTGCCAGCACTGAAAGGGGACTAGCGGGAGGTTACAATGAGCAGTTCTTC. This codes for CASTERGLAGGYNEQFF.